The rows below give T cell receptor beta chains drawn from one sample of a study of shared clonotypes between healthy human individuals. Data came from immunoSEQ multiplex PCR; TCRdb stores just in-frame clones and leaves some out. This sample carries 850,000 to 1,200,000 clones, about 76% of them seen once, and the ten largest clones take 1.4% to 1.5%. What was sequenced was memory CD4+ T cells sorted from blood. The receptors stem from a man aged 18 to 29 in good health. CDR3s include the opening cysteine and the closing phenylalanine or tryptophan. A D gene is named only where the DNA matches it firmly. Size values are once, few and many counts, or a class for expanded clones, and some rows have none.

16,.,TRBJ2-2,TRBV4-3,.,TGCGCCAGCAGCCAAGATCGGGGCAGCGGTTGGAGGGAGCTGTTTTTT,CASSQDRGSGWRELFF
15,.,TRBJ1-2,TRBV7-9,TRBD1,TGTGCCAGCAGCTTAGTGCGGCAGGGGGCTGATGGCTACACCTTC,CASSLVRQGADGYTF
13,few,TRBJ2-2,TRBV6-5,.,TGTGCCAGCAGTTACCTGGGGACCGGGGAGCTGTTTTTT,CASSYLGTGELFF
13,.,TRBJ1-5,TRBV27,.,TGTGCCAGCAGACCCCCAGGCAATCAGCCCCAGCATTTT,CASRPPGNQPQHF
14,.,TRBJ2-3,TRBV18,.,TGTGCCAGCTCAGCGGCAGGACACACAGATACGCAGTATTTT,CASSAAGHTDTQYF
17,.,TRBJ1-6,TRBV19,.,TGTGCCAGTAGTATAGGTGACGGGTGGTCCTATAATTCACCCCTCCACTTT,CASSIGDGWSYNSPLHF
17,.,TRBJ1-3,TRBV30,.,TGTGCCTGGAGTGTTATGGAATTGCTTTACTCTGGAAACACCATATATTTT,CAWSVMELLYSGNTIYF
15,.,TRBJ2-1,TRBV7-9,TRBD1,TGTGCCAGCAGCTTAGCCCAGACAGGGAAGAATGAGCAGTTCTTC,CASSLAQTGKNEQFF
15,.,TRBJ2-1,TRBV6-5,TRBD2,TGTGCCAGCAGTCCTACTAGCGGCTCCTACAATGAGCAGTTCTTC,CASSPTSGSYNEQFF
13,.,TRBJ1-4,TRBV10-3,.,TGTGCCATCAGTGAGTCAGTAAATGAAAAACTGTTTTTT,CAISESVNEKLFF
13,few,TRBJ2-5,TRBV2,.,TGTGCCAGCAGTGAAGTTGGGGCCCGGACCCAGTACTTC,CASSEVGARTQYF
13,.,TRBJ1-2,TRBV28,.,TGTGCCAGCAGTTTATCAGGGATAGAAGGCTACACCTTC,CASSLSGIEGYTF
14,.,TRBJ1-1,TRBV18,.,TGTGCCAGCTCAAACAGGGAGGGTCTTTCTGAAGCTTTCTTT,CASSNREGLSEAFF
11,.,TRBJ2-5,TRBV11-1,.,TGTGCCAGCTCAGTCCAAGAGACCCAGTACTTC,CASSVQETQYF
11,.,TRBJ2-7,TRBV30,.,TGTGCCTGGAGCAGACAGTTCGAGCAGTACTTC,CAWSRQFEQYF
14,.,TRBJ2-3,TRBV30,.,TGTGCCTGGAGTTTAGGGGGGGGCACAGATACGCAGTATTTT,CAWSLGGGTDTQYF
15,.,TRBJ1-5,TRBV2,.,TGTGCCAGCAGTGGGGGTAAAGGGTCCAATCAGCCCCAGCATTTT,CASSGGKGSNQPQHF
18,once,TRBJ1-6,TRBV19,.,TGTGTTATTAAGCCGGGACAAGGTTGCCAAAGCTATAATTCACCCCTCCACTTT,CVIKPGQGCQSYNSPLHF
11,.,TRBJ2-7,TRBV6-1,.,TGTGCCAGCAGTGAACGGCGGGAATCGGACTTC,CASSERRESDF
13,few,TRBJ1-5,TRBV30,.,TGTGCCTGGAGTAAGTCAGAAGCGCAGCCCCAGCATTTT,CAWSKSEAQPQHF
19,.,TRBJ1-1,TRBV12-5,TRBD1,TGTGCTAGTGGTTTGACCCGAGAGACAGGGGGCCTTCTTGACACTGAAGCTTTCTTT,CASGLTRETGGLLDTEAFF
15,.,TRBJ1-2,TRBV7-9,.,TGTGCCAGCAGCTCATGGGACAACCACATCTATGGCTACACCTTC,CASSSWDNHIYGYTF
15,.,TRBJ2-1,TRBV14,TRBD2,TGTGCCAGCAACCTAGCGGGCCAACCTCGGGAAGAGCAGTTCTTC,CASNLAGQPREEQFF
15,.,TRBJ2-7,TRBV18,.,TGTGCCAGCTCACCGGTGGGTTTTTTCTCCTACGAGCAGTACTTC,CASSPVGFFSYEQYF
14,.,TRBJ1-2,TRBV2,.,TGTGCCAGCAGGGAACAGGGAGGCAACTATGGCTACACCTTC,CASREQGGNYGYTF
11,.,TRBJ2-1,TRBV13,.,TGTGCCAGCAGCCTTAAGAGGGAGCAGTTCTTC,CASSLKREQFF
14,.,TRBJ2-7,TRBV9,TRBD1,TGTGCCAGCAGCCGGGGACAGGCGACCTACGAGCAGTACTTC,CASSRGQATYEQYF
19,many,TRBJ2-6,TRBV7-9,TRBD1,TGTGCCAGCAGCCGCGGGACAGGGGTTGGTGGTTCTGGGGCCAACGTCCTGACTTTC,CASSRGTGVGGSGANVLTF
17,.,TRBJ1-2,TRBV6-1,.,TGTGCCAGCAGTGAAGTTAAGGGGGGCAGGGCTTCGGGTGGCTACACCTTC,CASSEVKGGRASGGYTF
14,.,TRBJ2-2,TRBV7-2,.,TGTGCCAGCAGCCTCCAGGGGTGGGCCGGGGAGCTGTTTTTT,CASSLQGWAGELFF
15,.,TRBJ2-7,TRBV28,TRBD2,TGTGCCAGCAGTTTAAGTCTAGCGGGGGCCTACGAGCAGTACTTC,CASSLSLAGAYEQYF
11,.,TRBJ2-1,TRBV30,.,TGTGCCTGGAGTGGGGGATATGAGCAGTTCTTC,CAWSGGYEQFF
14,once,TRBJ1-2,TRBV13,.,TGTGCCAGCAGCCGAGGGACGGCCCCCTATGGCTACACCTTC,CASSRGTAPYGYTF
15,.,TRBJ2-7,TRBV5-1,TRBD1,TGCGCCAGCAGCTGGACTACAGGGGGCAACAACGAGCAGTACTTC,CASSWTTGGNNEQYF
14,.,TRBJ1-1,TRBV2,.,TGTGCCAGCAGTGAGAGGGCCTCGACCCCTGAAGCTTTCTTT,CASSERASTPEAFF
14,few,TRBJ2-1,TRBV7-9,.,TGTGCCAGCACAGGGCCAGGGTCACTCAATGAGCAGTTCTTC,CASTGPGSLNEQFF
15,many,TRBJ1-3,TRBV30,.,TGTGCCTGGAGTGTACAGGGCACCTCTGGAAACACCATATATTTT,CAWSVQGTSGNTIYF
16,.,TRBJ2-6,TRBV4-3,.,TGCGCCAGCAGCCAACTCTTCCTGAGTGGGGCCAACGTCCTGACTTTC,CASSQLFLSGANVLTF
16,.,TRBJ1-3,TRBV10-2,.,TGCGCCAGCAGTGAGCACAGGTCCTTAGCTGGAAACACCATATATTTT,CASSEHRSLAGNTIYF
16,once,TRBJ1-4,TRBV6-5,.,TGTGCCAGCAGTTACTCTGCAGCGGCAACTAATGAAAAACTGTTTTTT,CASSYSAAATNEKLFF
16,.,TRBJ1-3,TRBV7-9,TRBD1,TGTGCCAGCAGCTCTCGGACAGGGAGCTCTGGAAACACCATATATTTT,CASSSRTGSSGNTIYF